This TCR beta chain originates from a study of blood T cell repertoires in COVID-19. V was clipped by 8 bases and J by 1 base, with 12 bases between them. The CDR3 runs 14 residues. CDR1 is KGHDR, CDR2 SFDVKD, per germline. How the authors handled the data: How many nucleated cells were present was estimated from reference gene primer amplification. Using immunoSEQ multiplex PCR, the repertoire was profiled, and TCRdb retains in-frame clones only, with some absent. Clone size and V and J calls were adopted from that table, with D and trimming inferred from the DNA. The profile shows around 70,000 clones, roughly 84% of them singletons.

The genes are TRBV24-1 and TRBJ2-3; a possible D gene is TRBD2 (6 bases). This TCR was recovered from a woman over 75 with active or convalescent COVID-19. The sequencing sample was made of peripheral blood. The CDR3 reads CATNSGEGTDTQYF. CDR3 nucleotide sequence: TGTGCCACCAACTCGGGGGAGGGCACAGATACGCAGTATTTT.